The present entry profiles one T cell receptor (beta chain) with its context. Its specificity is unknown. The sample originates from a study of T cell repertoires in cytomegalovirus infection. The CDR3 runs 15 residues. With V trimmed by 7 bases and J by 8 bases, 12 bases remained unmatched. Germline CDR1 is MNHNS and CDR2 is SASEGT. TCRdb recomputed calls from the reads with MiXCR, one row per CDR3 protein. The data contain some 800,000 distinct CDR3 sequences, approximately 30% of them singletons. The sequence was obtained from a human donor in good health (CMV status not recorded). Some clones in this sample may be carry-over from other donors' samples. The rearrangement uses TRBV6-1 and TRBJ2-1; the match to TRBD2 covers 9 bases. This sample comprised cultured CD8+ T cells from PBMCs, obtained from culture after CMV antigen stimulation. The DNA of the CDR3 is TGTGCCAGCAATCCCTTTAGCGGGGGTCTCGATGAGCAGTTCTTC. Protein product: CASNPFSGGLDEQFF.